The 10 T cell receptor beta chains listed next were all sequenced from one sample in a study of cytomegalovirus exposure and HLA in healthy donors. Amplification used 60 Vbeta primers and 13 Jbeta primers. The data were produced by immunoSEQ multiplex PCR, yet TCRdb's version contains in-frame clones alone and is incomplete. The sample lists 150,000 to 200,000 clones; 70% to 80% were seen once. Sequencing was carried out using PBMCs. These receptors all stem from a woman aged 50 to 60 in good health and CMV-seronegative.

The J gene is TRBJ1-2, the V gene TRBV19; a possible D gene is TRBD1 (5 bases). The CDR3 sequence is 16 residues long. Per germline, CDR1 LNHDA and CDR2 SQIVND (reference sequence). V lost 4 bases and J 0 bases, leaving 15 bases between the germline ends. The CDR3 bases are TGTGCCAGTAGTAAGTCTCCCGGGGGAGCTAACTATGGCTACACCTTC. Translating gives CASSKSPGGANYGYTF.

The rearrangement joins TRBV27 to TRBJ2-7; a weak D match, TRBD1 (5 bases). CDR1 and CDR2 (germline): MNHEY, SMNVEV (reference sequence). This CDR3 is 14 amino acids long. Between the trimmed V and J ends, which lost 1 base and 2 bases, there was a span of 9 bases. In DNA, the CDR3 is TGTGCCAGCAGTTTATATACAGGAGCCTACGAGCAGTACTTC. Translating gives CASSLYTGAYEQYF.

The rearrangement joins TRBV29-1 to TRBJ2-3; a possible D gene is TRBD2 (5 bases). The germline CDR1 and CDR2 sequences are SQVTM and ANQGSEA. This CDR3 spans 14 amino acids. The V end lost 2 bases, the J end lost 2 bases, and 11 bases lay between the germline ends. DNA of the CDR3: TGCAGCGTTGAATGGCCGCGGGTCACAGATACGCAGTATTTT. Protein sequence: CSVEWPRVTDTQYF.

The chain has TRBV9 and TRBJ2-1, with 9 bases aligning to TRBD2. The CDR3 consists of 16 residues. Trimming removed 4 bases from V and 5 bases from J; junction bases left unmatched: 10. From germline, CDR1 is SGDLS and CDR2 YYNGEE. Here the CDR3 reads CASSNSGSPDHNEQFF. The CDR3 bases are TGTGCCAGCAGCAATAGCGGGAGTCCTGACCACAATGAGCAGTTCTTC.

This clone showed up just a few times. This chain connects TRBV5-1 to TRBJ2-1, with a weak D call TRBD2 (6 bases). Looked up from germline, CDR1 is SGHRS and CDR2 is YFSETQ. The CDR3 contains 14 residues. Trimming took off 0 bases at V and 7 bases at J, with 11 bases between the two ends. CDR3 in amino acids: CASSLVAGGNEQFF. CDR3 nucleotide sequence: TGCGCCAGCAGCTTGGTGGCAGGAGGGAATGAGCAGTTCTTC.

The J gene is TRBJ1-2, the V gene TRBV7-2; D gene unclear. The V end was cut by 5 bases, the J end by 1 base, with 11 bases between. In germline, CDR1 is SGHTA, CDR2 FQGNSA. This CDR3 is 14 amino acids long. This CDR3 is CASSPRGSNYGYTF. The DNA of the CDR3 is TGTGCCAGCAGCCCCCGAGGCAGTAACTATGGCTACACCTTC.

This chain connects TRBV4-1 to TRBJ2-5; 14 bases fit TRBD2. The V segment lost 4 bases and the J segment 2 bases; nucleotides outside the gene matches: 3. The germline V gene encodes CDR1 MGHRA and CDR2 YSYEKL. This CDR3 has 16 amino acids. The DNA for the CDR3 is TGCGCCAGCAGCCTCGGGACTAGCGGGAGACAAGAGACCCAGTACTTC. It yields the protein CASSLGTSGRQETQYF.

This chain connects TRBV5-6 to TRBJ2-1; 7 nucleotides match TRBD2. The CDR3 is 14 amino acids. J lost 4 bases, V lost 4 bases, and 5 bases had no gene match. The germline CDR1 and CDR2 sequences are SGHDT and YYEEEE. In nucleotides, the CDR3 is TGTGCCAGCAGCGTAGGGACTATTTACAATGAGCAGTTCTTC. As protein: CASSVGTIYNEQFF.

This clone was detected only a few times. The CDR3 loop is CASYFKTGLNTGELFF. CDR3 DNA sequence: TGTGCCAGTTACTTCAAGACAGGGCTGAACACCGGGGAGCTGTTTTTT. V and J are TRBV19 and TRBJ2-2; 7 nucleotides agree with TRBD1. The germline V gene has CDR1 LNHDA and CDR2 SQIVND (reference sequence). The CDR3 totals 16 residues. Trimming at V came to 8 bases and at J to 1 base, leaving 10 bases not matched to a gene.

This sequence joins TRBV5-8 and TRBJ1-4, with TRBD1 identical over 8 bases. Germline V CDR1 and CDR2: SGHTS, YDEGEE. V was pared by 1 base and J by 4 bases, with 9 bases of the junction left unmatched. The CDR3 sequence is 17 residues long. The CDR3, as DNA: TGTGCCAGCAGCTTGCTTGGGCAGGGGGCAGGTAATGAAAAACTGTTTTTT. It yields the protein CASSLLGQGAGNEKLFF.